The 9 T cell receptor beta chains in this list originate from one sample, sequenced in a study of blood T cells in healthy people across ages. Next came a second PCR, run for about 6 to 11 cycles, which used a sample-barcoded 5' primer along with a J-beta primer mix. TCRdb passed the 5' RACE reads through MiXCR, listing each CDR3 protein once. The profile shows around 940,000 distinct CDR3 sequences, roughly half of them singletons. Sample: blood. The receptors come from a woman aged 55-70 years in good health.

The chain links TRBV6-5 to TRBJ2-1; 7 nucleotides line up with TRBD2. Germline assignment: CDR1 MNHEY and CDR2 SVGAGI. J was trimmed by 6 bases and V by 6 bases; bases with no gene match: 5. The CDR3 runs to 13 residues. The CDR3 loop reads CASRKAGSNEQFF. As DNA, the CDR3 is TGTGCCAGCAGGAAAGCGGGGAGCAATGAGCAGTTCTTC.

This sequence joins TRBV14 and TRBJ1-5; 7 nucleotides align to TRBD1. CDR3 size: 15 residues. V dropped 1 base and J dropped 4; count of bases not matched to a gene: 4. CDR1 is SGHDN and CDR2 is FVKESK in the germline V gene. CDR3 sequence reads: CASSQVQGFNQPQHF. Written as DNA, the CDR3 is TGTGCCAGCAGCCAAGTACAGGGGTTTAATCAGCCCCAGCATTTT. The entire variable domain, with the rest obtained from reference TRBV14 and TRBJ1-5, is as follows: EAGVTQFPSHSVIEKGQTVTLRCDPISGHDNLYWYRRVMGKEIKFLLHFVKESKQDESGMPNNRFLAERTGGTYSTLKVQPAELEDSGVYFCASSQVQGFNQPQHFGDGTRLSIL.

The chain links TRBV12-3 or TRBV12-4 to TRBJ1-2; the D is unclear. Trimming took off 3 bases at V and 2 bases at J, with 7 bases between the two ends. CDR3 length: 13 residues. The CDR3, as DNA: TGTGCCAGCAGTTTTACGGAGAACTATGGCTACACCTTC. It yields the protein CASSFTENYGYTF.

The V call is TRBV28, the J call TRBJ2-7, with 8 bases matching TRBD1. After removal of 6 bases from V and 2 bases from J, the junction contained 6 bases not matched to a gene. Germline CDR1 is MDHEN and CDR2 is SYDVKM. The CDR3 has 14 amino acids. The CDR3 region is CASRGQVPPYEQYF. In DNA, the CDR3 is TGTGCCAGCAGGGGACAGGTTCCCCCCTACGAGCAGTACTTC.

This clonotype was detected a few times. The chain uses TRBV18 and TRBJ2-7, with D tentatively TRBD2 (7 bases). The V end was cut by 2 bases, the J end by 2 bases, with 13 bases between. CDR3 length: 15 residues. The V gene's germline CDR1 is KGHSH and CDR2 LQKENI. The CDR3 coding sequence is TGTGCCAGCTCACCAAAGGGAGGGGGTACCTACGAGCAGTACTTC. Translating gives CASSPKGGGTYEQYF.

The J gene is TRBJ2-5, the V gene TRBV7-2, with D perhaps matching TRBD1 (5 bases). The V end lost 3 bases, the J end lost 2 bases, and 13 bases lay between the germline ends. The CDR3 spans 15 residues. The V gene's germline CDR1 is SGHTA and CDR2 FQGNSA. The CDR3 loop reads CASSLALRTQETQYF. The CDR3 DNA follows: TGTGCCAGCAGCTTGGCGCTGCGGACACAAGAGACCCAGTACTTC.

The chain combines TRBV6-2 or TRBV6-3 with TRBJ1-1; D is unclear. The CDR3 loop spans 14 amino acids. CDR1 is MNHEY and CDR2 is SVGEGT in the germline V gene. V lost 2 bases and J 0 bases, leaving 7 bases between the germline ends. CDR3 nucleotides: TGTGCCAGCAGTTACGCTGATATGAACACTGAAGCTTTCTTT. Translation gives CASSYADMNTEAFF.

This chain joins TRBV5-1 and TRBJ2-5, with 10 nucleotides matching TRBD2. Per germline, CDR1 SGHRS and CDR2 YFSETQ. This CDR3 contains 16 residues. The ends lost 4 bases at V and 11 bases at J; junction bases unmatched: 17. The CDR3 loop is CASSGSGRGAYNEQYF. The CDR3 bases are TGCGCCAGCAGCGGCAGCGGGAGGGGGGCCTACAATGAGCAGTACTTC. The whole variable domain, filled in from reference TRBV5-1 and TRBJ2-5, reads KAGVTQTPRYLIKTRGQQVTLSCSPISGHRSVSWYQQTPGQGLQFLFEYFSETQRNKGNFPGRFSGRQFSNSRSEMNVSTLELGDSALYLCASSGSGRGAYNEQYFGPGTRLLVL.

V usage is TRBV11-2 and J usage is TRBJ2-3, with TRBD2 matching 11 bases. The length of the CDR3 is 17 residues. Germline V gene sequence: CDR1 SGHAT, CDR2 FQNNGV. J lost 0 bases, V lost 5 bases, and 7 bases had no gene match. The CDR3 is CASSLGTSGISTDTQYF. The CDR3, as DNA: TGTGCCAGCAGCCTCGGGACTAGCGGAATAAGCACAGATACGCAGTATTTT.